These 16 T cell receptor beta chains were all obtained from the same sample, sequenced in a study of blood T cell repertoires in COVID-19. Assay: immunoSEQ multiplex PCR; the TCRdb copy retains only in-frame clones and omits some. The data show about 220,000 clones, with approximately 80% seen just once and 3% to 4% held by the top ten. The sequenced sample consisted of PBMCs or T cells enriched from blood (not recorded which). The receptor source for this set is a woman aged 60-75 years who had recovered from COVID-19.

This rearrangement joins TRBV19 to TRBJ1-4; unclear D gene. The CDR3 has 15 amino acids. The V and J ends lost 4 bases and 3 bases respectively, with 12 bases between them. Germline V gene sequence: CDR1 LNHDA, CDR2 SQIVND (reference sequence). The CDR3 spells CASSTYATANEKLFF. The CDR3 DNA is TGTGCCAGTAGTACTTACGCTACCGCTAATGAAAAACTGTTTTTT.

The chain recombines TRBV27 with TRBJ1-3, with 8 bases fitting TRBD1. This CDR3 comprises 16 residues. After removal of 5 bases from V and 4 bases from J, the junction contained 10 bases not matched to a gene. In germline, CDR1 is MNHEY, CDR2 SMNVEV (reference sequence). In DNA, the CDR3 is TGTGCCAGCAGTGCATCGACAGGGGAGGCGGGAAACACCATATATTTT. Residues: CASSASTGEAGNTIYF.

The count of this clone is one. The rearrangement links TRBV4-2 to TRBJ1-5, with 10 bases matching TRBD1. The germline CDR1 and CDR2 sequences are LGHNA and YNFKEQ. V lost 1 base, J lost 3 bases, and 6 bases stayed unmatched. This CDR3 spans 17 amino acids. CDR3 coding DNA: TGTGCCAGCAGCCAAGGGGGCGGGACAGGGGTCAATCAGCCCCAGCATTTT. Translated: CASSQGGGTGVNQPQHF.

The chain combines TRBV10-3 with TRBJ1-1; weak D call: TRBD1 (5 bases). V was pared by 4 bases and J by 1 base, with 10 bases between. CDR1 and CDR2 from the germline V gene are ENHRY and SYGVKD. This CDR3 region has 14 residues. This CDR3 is CAISGGGENTEAFF. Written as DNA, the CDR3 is TGTGCCATCAGTGGCGGAGGGGAGAACACTGAAGCTTTCTTT.

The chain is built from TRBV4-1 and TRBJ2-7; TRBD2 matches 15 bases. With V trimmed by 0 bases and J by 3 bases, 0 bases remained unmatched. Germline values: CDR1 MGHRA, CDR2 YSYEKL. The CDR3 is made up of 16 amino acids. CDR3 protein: CASSQEGLAGGYEQYF. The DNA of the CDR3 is TGCGCCAGCAGCCAAGAGGGACTAGCGGGAGGCTACGAGCAGTACTTC.

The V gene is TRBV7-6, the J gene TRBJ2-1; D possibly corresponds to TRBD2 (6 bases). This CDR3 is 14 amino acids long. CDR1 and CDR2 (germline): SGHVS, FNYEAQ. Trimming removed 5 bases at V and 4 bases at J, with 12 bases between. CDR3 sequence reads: CASSRGALYNEQFF. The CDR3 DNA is TGTGCCAGCAGCCGCGGGGCCCTATACAATGAGCAGTTCTTC.

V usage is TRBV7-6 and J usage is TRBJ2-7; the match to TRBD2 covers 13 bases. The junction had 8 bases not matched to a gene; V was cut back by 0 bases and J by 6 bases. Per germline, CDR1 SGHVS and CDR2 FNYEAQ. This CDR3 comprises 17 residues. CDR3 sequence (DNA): TGTGCCAGCAGCTTAGCGGGGCGGACTAGCGGGAGTCTCGAGCAGTACTTC. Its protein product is CASSLAGRTSGSLEQYF.

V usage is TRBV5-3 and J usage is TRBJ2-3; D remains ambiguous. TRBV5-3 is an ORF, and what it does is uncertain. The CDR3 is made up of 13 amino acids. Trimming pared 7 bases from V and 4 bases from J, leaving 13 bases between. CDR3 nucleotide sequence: TGTGCCAGATTGGGCCCAGCCCCAGATACGCAGTATTTT. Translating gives CARLGPAPDTQYF.

CDR3 DNA sequence: TGTGCCAGCAGCGCCCACACTAGCGGGGTCTACAATGAGCAGTTCTTC. Encoded protein: CASSAHTSGVYNEQFF. The rearrangement joins TRBV7-8 to TRBJ2-1; 10 positions agree with TRBD2. There are 16 residues in the CDR3. Germline loops: CDR1 SGHVS, CDR2 FQNEAQ. The V segment lost 5 bases and the J segment 3 bases; nucleotides outside the gene matches: 7.

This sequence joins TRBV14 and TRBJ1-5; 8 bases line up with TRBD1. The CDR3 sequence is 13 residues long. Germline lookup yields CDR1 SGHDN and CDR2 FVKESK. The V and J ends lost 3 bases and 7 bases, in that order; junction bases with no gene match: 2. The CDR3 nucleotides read TGTGCCAGCAGCCAGGGGACAGGCCAGCCCCAGCATTTT. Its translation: CASSQGTGQPQHF. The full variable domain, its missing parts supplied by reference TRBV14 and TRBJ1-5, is EAGVTQFPSHSVIEKGQTVTLRCDPISGHDNLYWYRRVMGKEIKFLLHFVKESKQDESGMPNNRFLAERTGGTYSTLKVQPAELEDSGVYFCASSQGTGQPQHFGDGTRLSIL.

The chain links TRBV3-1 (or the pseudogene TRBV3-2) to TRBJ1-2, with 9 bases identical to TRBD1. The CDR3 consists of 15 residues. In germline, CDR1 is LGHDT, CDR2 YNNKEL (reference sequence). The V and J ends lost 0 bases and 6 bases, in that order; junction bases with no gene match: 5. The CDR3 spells CASSQELGTGNGYTF. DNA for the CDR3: TGTGCCAGCAGCCAAGAACTTGGGACAGGGAATGGCTACACCTTC.

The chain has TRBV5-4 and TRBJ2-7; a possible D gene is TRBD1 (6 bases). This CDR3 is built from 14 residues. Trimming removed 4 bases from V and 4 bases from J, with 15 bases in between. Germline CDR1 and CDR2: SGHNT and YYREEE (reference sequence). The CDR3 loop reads CASSKTGTGYEQYF. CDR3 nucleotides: TGTGCCAGCAGCAAAACAGGGACCGGGTACGAGCAGTACTTC.

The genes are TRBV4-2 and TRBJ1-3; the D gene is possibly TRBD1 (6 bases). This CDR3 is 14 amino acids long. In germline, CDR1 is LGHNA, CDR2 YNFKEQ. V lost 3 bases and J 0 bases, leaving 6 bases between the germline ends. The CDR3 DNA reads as TGTGCCAGCAGCCAGGGACACTCTGGAAACACCATATATTTT. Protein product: CASSQGHSGNTIYF.

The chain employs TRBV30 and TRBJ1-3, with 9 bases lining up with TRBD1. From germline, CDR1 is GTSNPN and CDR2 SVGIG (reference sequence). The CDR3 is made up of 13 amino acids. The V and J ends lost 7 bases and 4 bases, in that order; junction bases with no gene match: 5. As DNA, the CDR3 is TGTGCCTTTGACAGGGGGATCGGAAACACCATATATTTT. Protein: CAFDRGIGNTIYF.

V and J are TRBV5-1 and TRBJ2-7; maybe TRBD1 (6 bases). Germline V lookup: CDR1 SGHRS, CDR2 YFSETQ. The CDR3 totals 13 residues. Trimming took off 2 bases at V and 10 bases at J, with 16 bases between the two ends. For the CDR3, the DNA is TGCGCCAGCAGCTTTCCCAAACAGGGTACCCAGTACTTC. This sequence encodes CASSFPKQGTQYF. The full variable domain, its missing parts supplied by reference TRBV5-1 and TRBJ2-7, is KAGVTQTPRYLIKTRGQQVTLSCSPISGHRSVSWYQQTPGQGLQFLFEYFSETQRNKGNFPGRFSGRQFSNSRSEMNVSTLELGDSALYLCASSFPKQGTQYFGPGTRLTVT.

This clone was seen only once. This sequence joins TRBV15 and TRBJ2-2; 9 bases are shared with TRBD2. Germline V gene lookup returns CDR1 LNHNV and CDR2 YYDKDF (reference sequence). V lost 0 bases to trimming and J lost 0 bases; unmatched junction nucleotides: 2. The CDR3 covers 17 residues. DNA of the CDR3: TGTGCCACCAGCAGAGATCGACTAGCGGCGAACACCGGGGAGCTGTTTTTT. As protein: CATSRDRLAANTGELFF.